Reported below is one T cell receptor (beta chain). Its antigen is undetermined. This entry is derived from a study of CD8 T cells in Susac syndrome. Study-wide results and caveats: Within Susac syndrome CD4+ T cell repertoires, clonal expansion was not evident. Regarding the TCR sequencing and HLA analysis, the study admitted that a relatively small number of individuals were involved.

Negative isolation yielded the CD8+ and CD4+ T cells, while FACS enriched the TEMRA cells. Reverse transcription of about 0.5 to 1 ug RNA was carried out with random hexamers. TCRdb fed the immunoSEQ multiplex PCR reads into MiXCR, producing one record per CDR3 protein. The sample holds roughly 200,000 distinct CDR3 sequences, roughly 91% seen once. The CDR3 consists of 16 residues. CDR1 and CDR2 (germline): MGHRA, YSYEKL. Between the trimmed V and J ends, which lost 4 bases and 0 bases, there was a span of 13 bases. The clonotype comes from a human donor with Susac syndrome. V is TRBV4-1 and J is TRBJ1-5, with D uncertain. The sequenced sample was CD4+ T cells from PBMCs. CDR3 nucleotide sequence: TGCGCCAGCAGCCGGAAACCCCAGGATAGCAATCAGCCCCAGCATTTT. Translation: CASSRKPQDSNQPQHF.